The entry that follows covers one T cell receptor beta chain sequence. Roughly 0.45 to 1 ug RNA was reverse transcribed with random hexamers. Amplification of TCR beta CDR3 by immunoSEQ multiplex PCR spanned 54 Vbeta and 13 Jbeta. TCRdb re-derived calls from the immunoSEQ multiplex PCR reads in MiXCR, one entry per CDR3 protein. The sample has fewer than 150,000 distinct CDR3 sequences; 94% are singletons. The CDR3 length is 12 residues. Trimming removed 4 bases at V and 7 bases at J, with 8 bases between. Sequencing of TCR beta was carried out in blood CD8+ and CD4+ T cells. The record originates from a study of CD8 T cells in Susac syndrome.

The rearrangement links TRBV12-3 or TRBV12-4 to TRBJ2-1, with D hard to call. Material: CD8+ T cells from PBMCs. This clonotype originated in a human donor in good health. For the CDR3, the DNA is TGTGCCAGCAGTTGGCTGGAAAATGAGCAGTTCTTC. Its translation: CASSWLENEQFF.